The 22 T cell receptor beta chains below come from one sample, sequenced in a study of shared clonotypes between healthy human individuals. Produced via immunoSEQ multiplex PCR; TCRdb's table is partial and in-frame only. Of about 1.4 million clones listed, more than 95% are singletons. Sequenced input: naive CD4+ T cells sorted from blood. Subset denoted: CD45RA+ positively selected. All receptors come from a man younger than 40 in good health.

The J gene is TRBJ2-3, the V gene TRBV5-1, with a weak D call TRBD1 (5 bases). CDR3 length: 13 residues. The ends were cut back, 4 bases at V and 6 bases at J, with 12 bases in the middle. The germline gives CDR1 SGHRS, CDR2 YFSETQ. The CDR3 protein is CASSRDPGDTQYF. For the CDR3, the DNA is TGCGCCAGCAGCCGAGACCCAGGGGATACGCAGTATTTT.

The J gene is TRBJ1-1, the V gene TRBV7-6; D is undetermined. The CDR3 is made up of 13 amino acids. The V end was cut by 5 bases, the J end by 1 base, with 8 bases between. Germline-derived CDR1 and CDR2 are SGHVS and FNYEAQ. The CDR3 reads CASSETQNTEAFF. Here the CDR3 DNA reads TGTGCCAGCAGCGAGACACAGAACACTGAAGCTTTCTTT.

This chain's CDR3 is CASRPEGGTKIYEQYF. For the CDR3, the DNA is TGTGCCAGCAGGCCGGAAGGCGGGACAAAAATCTACGAGCAGTACTTC. The gene calls are TRBV2 and TRBJ2-7; D might be TRBD1 or TRBD2, each matching 6 bases. The CDR3 totals 16 residues. The V and J ends lost 6 bases and 3 bases respectively, with 21 bases between them. CDR1 SNHLY and CDR2 FYNNEI come from the germline V gene.

The V call is TRBV11-2, the J call TRBJ2-7; no clear D gene. This CDR3 contains 12 residues. V lost 0 bases, J lost 6 bases, and 6 bases lay in between. The germline gives CDR1 SGHAT, CDR2 FQNNGV. CDR3 DNA sequence: TGTGCCAGCAGCTTAGAAGTAGGCGAGCAGTACTTC. It translates to CASSLEVGEQYF.

The chain uses TRBV5-4 and TRBJ2-2; 7 bases map to TRBD1. In germline, CDR1 is SGHNT, CDR2 YYREEE (reference sequence). The CDR3 loop spans 13 amino acids. Trimming at V came to 4 bases and at J to 8 bases, leaving 5 bases not matched to a gene. The CDR3 DNA reads TGTGCCAGCAGCGTGACAGGGTCGGGGGAGCTGTTTTTT. Translated, it gives CASSVTGSGELFF.

V usage is TRBV5-1 and J usage is TRBJ2-3; possible D gene TRBD1, 5 bases. V dropped 6 bases and J dropped 0 bases, with 11 bases sitting between them. CDR1 and CDR2 from the germline V gene are SGHRS and YFSETQ. The CDR3 is made up of 14 amino acids. CDR3: CASKRTSSTDTQYF. CDR3 nucleotide sequence: TGCGCCAGCAAAAGGACAAGTAGCACAGATACGCAGTATTTT.

V and J are TRBV11-2 and TRBJ1-2; no firm D call. From germline, CDR1 is SGHAT and CDR2 FQNNGV. The V and J ends lost 1 base and 4 bases respectively, with 7 bases between them. The CDR3 contains 13 residues. The CDR3 loop reads CASSLGRSYGYTF. CDR3 in DNA: TGTGCCAGCAGCTTAGGCAGGAGCTATGGCTACACCTTC.

V and J are TRBV7-2 and TRBJ2-7, with D maybe TRBD1 (6 bases). Germline loops: CDR1 SGHTA, CDR2 FQGNSA. The CDR3 covers 15 residues. V was cut by 1 base and J by 0 bases, with 10 bases left in between. Here the CDR3 reads CASSLGDRLSYEQYF. The CDR3, as DNA: TGTGCCAGCAGCTTAGGAGACAGGCTCTCCTACGAGCAGTACTTC. The variable domain in full, completed from reference TRBV7-2 and TRBJ2-7, reads GAGVSQSPSNKVTEKGKDVELRCDPISGHTALYWYRQSLGQGLEFLIYFQGNSAPDKSGLPSDRFSAERTGGSVSTLTIQRTQQEDSAVYLCASSLGDRLSYEQYFGPGTRLTVT.

This clone appeared once. The rearrangement uses TRBV5-1 and TRBJ2-7, with 14 bases matching TRBD2. The V gene's germline CDR1 is SGHRS and CDR2 YFSETQ. The CDR3 is made up of 18 amino acids. J lost 5 bases, V lost 1 base, and 11 bases had no gene match. CDR3 coding DNA: TGCGCCAGCAGCTTGAGGGGCAGACTAGCGGGAGGGATCCACGAGCAGTACTTC. As protein: CASSLRGRLAGGIHEQYF.

Here the CDR3 DNA reads TGTGCCAGCAGCACGAGGCCAAAAGGGAACACTGAAGCTTTCTTT. Amino acids: CASSTRPKGNTEAFF. The rearrangement joins TRBV7-8 to TRBJ1-1; no clear D. V dropped 5 bases and J dropped 1 base, with 14 bases sitting between them. The germline V gene has CDR1 SGHVS and CDR2 FQNEAQ. This CDR3 is built from 15 residues.

The genes are TRBV14 and TRBJ1-3; D unresolved. Per the germline V gene, CDR1 is SGHDN and CDR2 is FVKESK. V lost 4 bases, J lost 1 base, and 5 bases lay in between. CDR3 length: 13 amino acids. In DNA, the CDR3 is TGTGCCAGCAGCCTGAGTTCTGGAAACACCATATATTTT. This gives the protein CASSLSSGNTIYF.

The chain links TRBV5-5 to TRBJ2-5; 12 nucleotides match TRBD1. The J segment lost 5 bases and the V segment lost 6 bases, leaving 8 bases of the junction unmatched. This CDR3 region has 15 residues. In germline, CDR1 is SGHKS, CDR2 YYEKEE (reference sequence). The CDR3 nucleotides are TGTGCCAGCACCCTCGGGACAGGGGGCGGCGAGACCCAGTACTTC. It codes for CASTLGTGGGETQYF.

The rearrangement links TRBV5-1 to TRBJ2-2, with 9 bases lining up with TRBD1. The CDR3 extends over 15 amino acids. Per the germline V gene, CDR1 is SGHRS and CDR2 is YFSETQ. The V and J ends lost 4 bases and 5 bases, in that order; junction bases with no gene match: 6. CDR3 sequence reads: CASSPGQGDTGELFF. The CDR3 nucleotides are TGCGCCAGCAGCCCGGGACAGGGAGATACCGGGGAGCTGTTTTTT.

This clone was observed a handful of times. The chain combines TRBV15 with TRBJ1-5, with 9 bases matching TRBD1. CDR1 is LNHNV and CDR2 is YYDKDF in the germline V gene (reference sequence). V trimming: 5 bases; J trimming: 6 bases; junction bases outside the gene matches: 8. The CDR3 length is 15 residues. In nucleotides, the CDR3 is TGTGCCACCAGCGTGGGACAGGGCGTGGGTCAGCCCCAGCATTTT. Translating it yields CATSVGQGVGQPQHF.

This rearrangement joins TRBV2 to TRBJ1-5; D gene unclear. V was cut by 2 bases and J by 4 bases, with 9 bases left in between. The CDR3 sequence is 14 residues long. Per the germline V gene, CDR1 is SNHLY and CDR2 is FYNNEI. The CDR3 sequence: CASSEMRSNQPQHF. DNA of the CDR3: TGTGCCAGCAGTGAAATGAGGTCGAATCAGCCCCAGCATTTT. The variable domain in full, with the rest retrieved from reference TRBV2 and TRBJ1-5, is EPEVTQTPSHQVTQMGQEVILRCVPISNHLYFYWYRQILGQKVEFLVSFYNNEISEKSEIFDDQFSVERPDGSNFTLKIRSTKLEDSAMYFCASSEMRSNQPQHFGDGTRLSIL.

V usage is TRBV15 and J usage is TRBJ1-6, with D possibly TRBD1 on 5 matching bases. V was shortened by 3 bases and J by 9 bases, with 18 bases between the two germline ends. The CDR3 extends over 16 amino acids. CDR1 is LNHNV, CDR2 YYDKDF, per germline (reference sequence). The CDR3, as DNA: TGTGCCACCAGCAGGGAGGGTTGGGGCCGCGGTTCACCCCTCCACTTT. Translated: CATSREGWGRGSPLHF.

The chain uses TRBV9 and TRBJ1-1; no definite D call. The CDR3 contains 14 residues. V was shortened by 0 bases and J by 3 bases, with 9 bases between the two germline ends. The V gene's germline CDR1 is SGDLS and CDR2 YYNGEE. CDR3 DNA sequence: TGTGCCAGCAGCGTAGGGATTGGGGACACTGAAGCTTTCTTT. Amino acid sequence: CASSVGIGDTEAFF.

The V and J genes are TRBV7-2 and TRBJ1-4; 7 bases fit TRBD1. Germline V gene sequence: CDR1 SGHTA, CDR2 FQGNSA. CDR3 length: 15 residues. V lost 5 bases and J lost 8; bases outside the gene matches: 11. The CDR3 DNA follows: TGTGCCAGCAGCCTAGAGGGGGCGCGAGAGGAAAAACTGTTTTTT. Protein sequence: CASSLEGAREEKLFF.

On this clone itself: This CDR3 is also generated by other DNA sequences in the sample. The genes are TRBV18 and TRBJ2-3; D not resolved. The CDR3 has 13 residues. The germline V gene encodes CDR1 KGHSH and CDR2 LQKENI. Trimming removed 3 bases at V and 2 bases at J, with 6 bases between. CDR3 region: CASSPDHTDTQYF. CDR3 DNA sequence: TGTGCCAGCTCACCGGATCACACAGATACGCAGTATTTT.

This clone showed up just once. The chain employs TRBV2 and TRBJ2-5; no reliable D call. Trimming stripped 3 bases from V and 1 base from J, with 3 bases between. The CDR3 sequence is 12 residues long. Germline V gene lookup returns CDR1 SNHLY and CDR2 FYNNEI. CDR3 in amino acids: CASSDPQETQYF. For the CDR3, the DNA is TGTGCCAGCAGTGATCCCCAAGAGACCCAGTACTTC.

The gene calls are TRBV2 and TRBJ1-1, with D possibly being TRBD1 (6 bases). V was shortened by 6 bases and J by 1 base, with 12 bases between the two germline ends. This CDR3 comprises 14 residues. CDR1 and CDR2 (germline): SNHLY, FYNNEI. The CDR3 loop reads CASRGAGANTEAFF. The CDR3 DNA sequence: TGTGCCAGCAGAGGGGCGGGGGCGAACACTGAAGCTTTCTTT. Using reference TRBV2 and TRBJ1-1 for the parts outside the CDR3, the full variable domain is EPEVTQTPSHQVTQMGQEVILRCVPISNHLYFYWYRQILGQKVEFLVSFYNNEISEKSEIFDDQFSVERPDGSNFTLKIRSTKLEDSAMYFCASRGAGANTEAFFGQGTRLTVV.

The V call is TRBV28, the J call TRBJ2-7; D is ambiguous. Trimming pared 6 bases from V and 2 bases from J, leaving 11 bases between. CDR1 and CDR2 from the germline V gene are MDHEN and SYDVKM. This CDR3 is 13 amino acids long. CDR3 residues: CASRSPGPYEQYF. The CDR3 DNA follows: TGTGCCAGCAGATCCCCAGGACCCTACGAGCAGTACTTC.